This T cell receptor beta chain was documented in a study of Ad26.COV2.S vaccination and SARS-CoV-2 variants (TCRdb year 2021). For context, the study as a whole: Vaccine-arm donors came from COV1001, a multicentre, randomized, double-blind, placebo-controlled phase I-IIa trial of Ad26.COV2.S in healthy adults. Ad26.COV2.S was administered intramuscularly at a dose of 5x10^10 or 1x10^11 viral particles, either as one shot or as two shots given 56 days apart. Sequencing of the TCRbeta repertoire served to evaluate the specificity and breadth of SARS-CoV-2-reactive T cell receptors following Ad26.COV2.S vaccination. The TCR-sequenced set comprised approximately 32 samples: approximately 19 Ad26.COV2.S vaccine recipients, 5 placebo recipients and 8 SARS-CoV-2 convalescent individuals. Trial participants were randomized into five groups of five: low-dose or high-dose Ad26.COV2.S given once or twice, or placebo on both occasions. Throughout the experiments and outcome assessment, investigators stayed blinded to trial group allocation.

V gives up 5 bases and J gives up 5 bases, and the segment between their germline ends measures 12 bases. The CDR3 covers 13 residues, taking in both the cysteine and the phenylalanine. CDR3 DNA is the only sequence kept; it has 39 bases, read in frame from the first base. Taken from the germline V gene, the CDR1 and CDR2 loops are SGHVS and FQNEAQ. Study-level results and caveats: Compared with placebo recipients, Ad26.COV2.S recipients showed higher spike-specific TCR breadth (P = 0.0014). The study lacked the statistical power to compare responses across vaccine doses or regimens. Comparable non-spike TCR breadth was observed between vaccine and placebo recipients, consistent with only spike being contained in the vaccine. After vaccination, spike-specific CD8+ and CD4+ T cell responses were reported to show substantial breadth. The authors noted that total T cell responses may have been underestimated by the TCR breadth and depth analyses.

TCRbeta CDR3 regions were sequenced with the immunoSEQ Assay. After extraction, genomic DNA underwent amplification by bias-controlled multiplex PCR, followed by high-throughput sequencing. Per the authors' processing: To quantify the absolute abundance of every unique TCRbeta CDR3 region, sequences were collapsed and filtered. T cell fraction was estimated by normalizing TCRbeta template counts to usable DNA, which was measured by amplifying reference genes present in all nucleated cells. Repertoire TCRs were annotated as SARS-CoV-2-specific when V gene, CDR3 amino acid sequence and J gene were exactly matched to a known reactive TCR set. The reference SARS-CoV-2 TCR set was obtained from MIRA and was filtered for enrichment in COVID-19-positive ImmuneCODE repertoires, whereby public or cross-reactive TCRs were removed. Drawing on the MIRA antigens, annotated TCRs were analysed further at the level of specific ORF or position within ORF. Breadth was defined as the number of annotated unique rearrangements divided by the total number of unique productive rearrangements, and depth was defined as the summed frequency of the annotated unique rearrangements. Group comparisons of TCR breadth used two-sided Wilcoxon rank-sum tests. Drawn from immuneACCESS, this table holds only the in-frame rearrangements with V and J called that TCRdb kept. Clones are partly lost; checked studies trace under half to an unresolved V gene and leave the rest unexplained. The V and J calls and clone size are taken from that table; D and trimming were inferred from the DNA. In all, the sample holds under 600,000 clones, and 80% to 90% of those were seen once. Approximately 1.7% of the sample rests with the top ten.

As concerns this clone: What this receptor recognizes is not known. Qualities for individual bases were not recorded, and no much larger clone is one base off.

Interpreted using the paper, the treatment or condition label stands for: around 19 received Ad26.COV2.S at low or high dose, single or two shots; several received placebo; per-sample allocation not given. Repertoires of vaccine and placebo recipients were sequenced from samples taken on day 63 after the first injection. Between 29 July and 7 August 2020, Cohort 1b enrolled about 27 adults aged 18-55 years at one site in Boston, USA. As a vaccine, Ad26.COV2.S was a replication-incompetent adenovirus type 26 vector that expressed a prefusion-stabilized SARS-CoV-2 spike protein derived from the original Wuhan strain.

The TCR comes from a person between 18 and 60 years old who received the Ad26.COV2.S COVID-19 vaccine or a placebo. The sequences come from peripheral blood, collected in a trial of Ad26.COV2.S vaccine versus placebo. The chain links TRBV7-8 with TRBJ1-1; matching of 6 bases hints at TRBD1 as the D gene. The CDR3 region: CASSQGWDTEAFF. The DNA sequence is as follows: TGTGCCAGCAGCCAGGGGTGGGATACTGAAGCTTTCTTT.